This T cell receptor (beta chain) originates from a study of memory CD4+ T cells and cytomegalovirus serostatus. Study at large: Of the healthy Belgian adults, nine or ten were CMV seropositive and 20 to 30 seronegative.

Clones were sequenced by immunoSEQ multiplex PCR, and TCRdb holds only the in-frame ones, with some missing. The profile shows under 45,000 clones, 65% to 80% of them singletons. Single viable CD3+CD4+CD8-CD45RO+ cells were sorted as the memory CD4+ T cells. After thawing, CD4+ T cells were positively selected. Trimming cost V 2 bases and J 4 bases, with 8 bases left between them. From germline, CDR1 is LNHDA and CDR2 SQIVND (reference sequence). The CDR3 length is 13 residues. Sequenced sample: memory CD4+ T cells from blood. This TCR was sampled from an adult in good health and CMV-seronegative. V is TRBV19 and J is TRBJ2-5; D might be TRBD1 (5 bases). CDR3 sequence reads: CASSISRGETQYF. The CDR3 nucleotides are TGTGCCAGTAGTATAAGTAGGGGAGAGACCCAGTACTTC.